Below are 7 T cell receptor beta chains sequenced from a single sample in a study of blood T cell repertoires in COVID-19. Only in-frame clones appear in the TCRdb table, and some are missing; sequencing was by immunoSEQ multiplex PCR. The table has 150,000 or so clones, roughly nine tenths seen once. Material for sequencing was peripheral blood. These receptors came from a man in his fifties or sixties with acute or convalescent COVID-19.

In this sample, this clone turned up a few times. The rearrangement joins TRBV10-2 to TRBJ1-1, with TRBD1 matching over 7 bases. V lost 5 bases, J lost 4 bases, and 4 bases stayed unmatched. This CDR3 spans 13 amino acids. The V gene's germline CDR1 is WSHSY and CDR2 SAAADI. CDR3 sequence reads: CASSSDRVTEAFF. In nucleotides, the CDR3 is TGCGCCAGCAGTTCCGACAGGGTCACTGAAGCTTTCTTT.

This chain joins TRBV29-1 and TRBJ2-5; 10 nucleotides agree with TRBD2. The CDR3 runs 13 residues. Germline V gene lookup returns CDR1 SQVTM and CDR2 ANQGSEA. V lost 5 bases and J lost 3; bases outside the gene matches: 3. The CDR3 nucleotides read TGCAGCGTTACAACTAGCGGGGAAGAGACCCAGTACTTC. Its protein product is CSVTTSGEETQYF.

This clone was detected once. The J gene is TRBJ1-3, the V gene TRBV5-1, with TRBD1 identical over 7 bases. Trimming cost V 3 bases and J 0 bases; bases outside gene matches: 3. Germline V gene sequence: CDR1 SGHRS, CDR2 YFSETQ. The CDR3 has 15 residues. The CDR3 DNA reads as TGCGCCAGCAGCTCAGACAGGGCCTCTGGAAACACCATATATTTT. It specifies CASSSDRASGNTIYF.

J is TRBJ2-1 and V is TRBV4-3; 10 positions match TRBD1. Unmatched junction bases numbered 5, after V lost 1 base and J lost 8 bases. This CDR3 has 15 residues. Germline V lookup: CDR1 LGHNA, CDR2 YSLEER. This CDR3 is CASSQGGTGVYEQFF. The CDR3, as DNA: TGCGCCAGCAGCCAAGGCGGGACAGGGGTCTATGAGCAGTTCTTC.

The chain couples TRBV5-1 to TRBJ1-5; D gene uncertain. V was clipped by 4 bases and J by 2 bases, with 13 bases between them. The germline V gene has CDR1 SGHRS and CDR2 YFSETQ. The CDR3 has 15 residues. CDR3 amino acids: CASSPGEARNQPQHF. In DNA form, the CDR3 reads TGCGCCAGCAGCCCCGGGGAGGCACGCAATCAGCCCCAGCATTTT.

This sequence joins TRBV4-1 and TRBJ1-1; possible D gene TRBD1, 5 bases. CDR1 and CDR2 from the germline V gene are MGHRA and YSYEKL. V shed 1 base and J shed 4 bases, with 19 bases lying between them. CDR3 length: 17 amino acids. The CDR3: CASSQGRAGPRGTEAFF. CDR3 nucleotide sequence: TGCGCCAGCAGCCAAGGGAGGGCAGGGCCGAGGGGCACTGAAGCTTTCTTT.

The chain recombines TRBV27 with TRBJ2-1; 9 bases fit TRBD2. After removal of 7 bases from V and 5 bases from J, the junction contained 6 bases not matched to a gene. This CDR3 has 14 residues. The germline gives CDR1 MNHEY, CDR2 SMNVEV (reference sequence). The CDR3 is CASKGGRAHNEQFF. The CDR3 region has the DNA TGTGCCAGCAAGGGCGGGAGGGCCCACAATGAGCAGTTCTTC.